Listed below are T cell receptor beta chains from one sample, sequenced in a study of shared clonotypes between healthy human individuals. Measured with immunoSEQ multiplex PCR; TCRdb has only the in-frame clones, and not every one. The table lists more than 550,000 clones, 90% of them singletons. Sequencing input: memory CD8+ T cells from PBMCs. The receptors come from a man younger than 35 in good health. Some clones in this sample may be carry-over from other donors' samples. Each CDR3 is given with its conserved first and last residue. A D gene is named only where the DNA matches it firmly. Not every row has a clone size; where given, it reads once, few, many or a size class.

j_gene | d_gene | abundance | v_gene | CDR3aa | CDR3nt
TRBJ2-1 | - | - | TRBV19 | CASSIGRYNEQFF | TGTGCCAGTAGTATTGGTAGGTACAATGAGCAGTTCTTC
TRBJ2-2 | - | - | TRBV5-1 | CASSLAGGAGELFF | TGCGCCAGCAGCTTGGCCGGCGGGGCCGGGGAGCTGTTTTTT
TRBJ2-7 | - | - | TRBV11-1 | CASSLARAYEQYF | TGTGCCAGCAGCTTAGCCAGGGCGTACGAGCAGTACTTC
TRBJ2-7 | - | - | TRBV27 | CASSLTVGAVYEQYF | TGTGCCAGCTCACTGACGGTAGGAGCGGTCTACGAGCAGTACTTC
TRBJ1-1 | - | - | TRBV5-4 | CASSLGNEDTEAFF | TGTGCCAGCAGCTTGGGGAACGAGGACACTGAAGCTTTCTTT
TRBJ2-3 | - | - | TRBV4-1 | CASSQGRIWGTDTQYF | TGCGCCAGCAGCCAAGGACGGATCTGGGGCACAGATACGCAGTATTTT
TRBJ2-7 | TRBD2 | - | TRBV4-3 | CASSQDRTSVVVNGEQYF | TGCGCCAGCAGCCAAGATCGGACTAGCGTAGTAGTCAATGGTGAGCAGTACTTC
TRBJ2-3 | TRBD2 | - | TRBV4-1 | CASSQPGLAEPDTQYF | TGCGCCAGCAGCCAACCGGGACTAGCCGAACCAGATACGCAGTATTTT
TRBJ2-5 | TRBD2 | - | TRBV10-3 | CATTPGGAPTQETQYF | TGTGCCACCACCCCCGGGGGGGCCCCCACCCAAGAGACCCAGTACTTC
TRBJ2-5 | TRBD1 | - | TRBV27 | CASSLDRGEETQYF | TGTGCCAGCAGTTTAGACAGGGGAGAAGAGACCCAGTACTTC
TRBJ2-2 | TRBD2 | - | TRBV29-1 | CSVLGLAGGPNTGELFF | TGCAGCGTCCTAGGACTAGCGGGAGGGCCGAACACCGGGGAGCTGTTTTTT
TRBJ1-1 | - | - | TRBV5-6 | CASSVRPQGAPTEAFF | TGTGCCAGCAGCGTACGTCCACAGGGTGCCCCCACTGAAGCTTTCTTT
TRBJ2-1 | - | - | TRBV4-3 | CASSQDLESASAKKAYNEQFF | TGCGCCAGCAGCCAAGATCTGGAGTCGGCTAGCGCTAAAAAGGCCTACAATGAGCAGTTCTTC
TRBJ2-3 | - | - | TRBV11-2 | CASSLEGGHSTDTQYF | TGTGCCAGCAGCTTAGAGGGCGGCCATAGCACAGATACGCAGTATTTT
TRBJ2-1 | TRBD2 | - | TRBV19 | CASSIRTSDEQFF | TGTGCCAGTAGTATACGGACTAGCGATGAGCAGTTCTTC
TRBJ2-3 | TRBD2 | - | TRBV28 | CASRLFSGSSIPDTQYF | TGTGCCAGCAGGCTTTTTAGCGGGAGTAGCATCCCAGATACGCAGTATTTT
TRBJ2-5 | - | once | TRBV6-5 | CASSSGRTGSGTQYF | TGTGCCAGCAGTTCCGGGAGGACAGGCTCTGGGACCCAGTACTTC
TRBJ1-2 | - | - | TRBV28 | CATLAVEARRDGYTF | TGTGCCACCCTAGCGGTTGAGGCCCGGCGGGATGGCTACACCTTC
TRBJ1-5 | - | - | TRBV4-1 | CASSQVGAGQPQHF | TGCGCCAGCAGCCAAGTAGGGGCGGGGCAGCCCCAGCATTTT
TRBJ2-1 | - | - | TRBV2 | CASRDEDNEQFF | TGTGCCAGCAGGGACGAGGACAATGAGCAGTTCTTC
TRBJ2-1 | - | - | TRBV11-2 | CASSLDYPNEQFF | TGTGCCAGCAGCTTAGACTACCCCAATGAGCAGTTCTTC
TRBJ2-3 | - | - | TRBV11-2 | CASSPRASASTDTQYF | TGTGCCAGCAGCCCCCGGGCGAGTGCTAGCACAGATACGCAGTATTTT
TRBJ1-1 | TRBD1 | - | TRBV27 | CASSHGQGPYGRAEAFF | TGTGCCAGCAGTCACGGACAGGGGCCATATGGTAGGGCTGAAGCTTTCTTT
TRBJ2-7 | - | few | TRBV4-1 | CASSQDAKTGSYEQYF | TGCGCCAGCAGCCAAGACGCAAAGACAGGCTCCTACGAGCAGTACTTC
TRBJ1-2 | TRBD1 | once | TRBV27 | CASSARGQDYGYTF | TGTGCCAGCAGTGCCAGGGGGCAGGACTATGGCTACACCTTC
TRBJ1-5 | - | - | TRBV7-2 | CASSLVAVGGPQHF | TGTGCCAGCAGCTTAGTCGCAGTCGGGGGGCCCCAGCATTTT
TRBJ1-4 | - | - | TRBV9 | CASAPGATNEKLFF | TGTGCCAGCGCCCCCGGGGCAACTAATGAAAAACTGTTTTTT
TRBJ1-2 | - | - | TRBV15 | CATTQAPRGGDGYTF | TGTGCCACCACCCAAGCCCCCCGGGGGGGCGATGGCTACACCTTC
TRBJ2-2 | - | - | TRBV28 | CASSIRGAPKDTGELFF | TGTGCCAGCAGCATAAGGGGGGCCCCTAAGGACACCGGGGAGCTGTTTTTT
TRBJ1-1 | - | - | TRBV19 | CASSRMGYTNTEAFF | TGTGCCAGTAGTCGAATGGGGTATACTAACACTGAAGCTTTCTTT
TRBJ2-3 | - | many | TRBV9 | CASSVFSEKSTDTQYF | TGTGCCAGCAGCGTATTTTCCGAGAAGAGCACAGATACGCAGTATTTT